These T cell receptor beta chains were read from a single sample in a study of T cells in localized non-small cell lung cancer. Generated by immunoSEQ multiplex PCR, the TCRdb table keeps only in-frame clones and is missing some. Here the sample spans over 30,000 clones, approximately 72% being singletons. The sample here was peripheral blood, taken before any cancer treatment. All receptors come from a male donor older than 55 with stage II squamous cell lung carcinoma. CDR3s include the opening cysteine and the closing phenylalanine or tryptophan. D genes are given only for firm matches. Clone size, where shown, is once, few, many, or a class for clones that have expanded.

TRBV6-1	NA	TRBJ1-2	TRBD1	CASSVVGTGGGSYGYTF	TGTGCCAGCAGTGTCGTAGGGACAGGGGGCGGTAGCTATGGCTACACCTTC
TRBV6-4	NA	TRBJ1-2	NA	CASSASGTDGYTF	TGTGCCAGCAGTGCATCCGGTACCGATGGCTACACCTTC
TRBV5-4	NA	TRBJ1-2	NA	CASRSGTTLYGYTF	TGTGCCAGCAGATCCGGGACAACCCTCTATGGCTACACCTTC
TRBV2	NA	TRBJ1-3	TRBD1	CASSERTGGMRNTIYF	TGTGCCAGCAGTGAAAGGACAGGGGGCATGCGGAACACCATATATTTT
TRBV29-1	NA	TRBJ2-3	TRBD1	CSVEGTGRIDTQYF	TGCAGCGTTGAAGGGACAGGGAGGATAGATACGCAGTATTTT
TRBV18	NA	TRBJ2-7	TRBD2	CASSLPGLAEESYEQYF	TGTGCCAGCTCACTACCGGGACTAGCGGAGGAGAGCTACGAGCAGTACTTC
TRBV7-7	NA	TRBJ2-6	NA	CASSQGAGANVLTF	TGTGCCAGCAGCCAGGGCGCTGGGGCCAACGTCCTGACTTTC
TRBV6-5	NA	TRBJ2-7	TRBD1	CASSPTGGREQYF	TGTGCCAGCAGTCCGACAGGGGGCCGCGAGCAGTACTTC
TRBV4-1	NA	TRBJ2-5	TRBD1	CASSQGQGEYETQYF	TGCGCCAGCAGCCAGGGGCAGGGGGAGTATGAGACCCAGTACTTC
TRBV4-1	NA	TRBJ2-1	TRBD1	CASSQDMGRGNYNEQFF	TGCGCCAGCAGCCAAGATATGGGCAGGGGGAACTACAATGAGCAGTTCTTC
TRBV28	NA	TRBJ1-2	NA	CASSPGGNYGYTF	TGTGCCAGCTCCCCAGGCGGTAACTATGGCTACACCTTC
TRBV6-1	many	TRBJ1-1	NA	CASSEVTTRNTEAFF	TGTGCCAGCAGTGAAGTCACAACAAGGAACACTGAAGCTTTCTTT
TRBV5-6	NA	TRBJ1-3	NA	CASSGTDSSGNTIYF	TGTGCCAGCAGCGGGACGGACAGCTCTGGAAACACCATATATTTT
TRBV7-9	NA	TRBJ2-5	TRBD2	CASSPGTTGGETQYF	TGTGCCAGCAGCCCAGGGACTACCGGAGGAGAGACCCAGTACTTC
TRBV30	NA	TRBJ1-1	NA	CAWIGVGPNTEAFF	TGTGCCTGGATTGGAGTGGGCCCTAACACTGAAGCTTTCTTT
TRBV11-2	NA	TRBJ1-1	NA	CASRPRGGEGTYTEAFF	TGTGCCAGCAGACCCCGAGGGGGTGAGGGCACGTACACTGAAGCTTTCTTT
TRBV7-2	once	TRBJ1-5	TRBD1	CASSPWGQGANQPQHF	TGTGCCAGCAGCCCCTGGGGCCAGGGGGCTAATCAGCCCCAGCATTTT
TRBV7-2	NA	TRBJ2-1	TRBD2	CASSRGTTTYNEQFF	TGTGCCAGCAGCCGGGGGACTACTACCTACAATGAGCAGTTCTTC
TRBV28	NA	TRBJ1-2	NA	CATAGVGGYTF	TGTGCCACGGCAGGGGTCGGTGGCTACACCTTC
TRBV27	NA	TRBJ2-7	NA	CASSLRGGEQYF	TGTGCCAGCAGTTTAAGAGGGGGCGAGCAGTACTTC
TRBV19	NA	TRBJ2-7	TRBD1	CASMIRGTGGYEQYF	TGTGCCAGTATGATTCGGGGGACAGGGGGCTACGAGCAGTACTTC
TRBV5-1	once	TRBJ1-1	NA	CASSLIDGNTEAFF	TGCGCCAGCAGTCTCATTGACGGGAACACTGAAGCTTTCTTT
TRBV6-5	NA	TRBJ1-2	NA	CASSSVTGYTF	TGTGCCAGCAGTTCAGTCACTGGCTACACCTTC
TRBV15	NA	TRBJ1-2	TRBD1	CATSIRGNYGYTF	TGTGCCACCAGCATCAGGGGGAACTATGGCTACACCTTC
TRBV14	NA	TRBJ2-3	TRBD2	CASSQGLTSGGTDTQYF	TGTGCCAGCAGCCAAGGTTTAACTAGCGGGGGAACAGATACGCAGTATTTT
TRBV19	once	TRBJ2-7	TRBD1	CASSRQQGAGEQYF	TGTGCCAGTAGTAGACAACAGGGGGCGGGCGAGCAGTACTTC
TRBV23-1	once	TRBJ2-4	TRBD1	CASSLGYRGPSKNIQYF	TGCGCCAGCAGCCTAGGGTACAGGGGCCCTTCCAAAAACATTCAGTACTTC
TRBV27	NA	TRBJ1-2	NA	CASSLSGANYGYTF	TGTGCCAGCAGTTTGTCAGGGGCTAACTATGGCTACACCTTC
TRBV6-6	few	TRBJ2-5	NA	CASSHRAWETQYF	TGTGCCAGCAGTCACCGGGCCTGGGAGACCCAGTACTTC
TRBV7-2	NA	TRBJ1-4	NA	CASSLAGGANEKLFF	TGTGCCAGCAGCTTAGCCGGGGGGGCTAATGAAAAACTGTTTTTT
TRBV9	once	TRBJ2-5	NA	CASSVEQLETQYF	TGTGCCAGCAGCGTAGAGCAACTTGAGACCCAGTACTTC
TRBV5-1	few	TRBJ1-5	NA	CASSLGGDQPQHF	TGCGCCAGCAGTCTGGGAGGGGATCAGCCCCAGCATTTT
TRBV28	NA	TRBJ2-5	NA	CASSSSIGWKETQYF	TGTGCCAGCAGCTCCTCCATAGGGTGGAAAGAGACCCAGTACTTC
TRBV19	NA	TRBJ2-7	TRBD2	CASRGLAGSYEQYF	TGTGCCAGTAGGGGACTAGCGGGATCCTACGAGCAGTACTTC
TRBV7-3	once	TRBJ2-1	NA	CASSLNGPFSSYNEQFF	TGTGCCAGCAGCTTAAATGGGCCCTTTAGCTCCTACAATGAGCAGTTCTTC
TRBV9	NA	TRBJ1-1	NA	CASSVEENTEAFF	TGTGCCAGCAGCGTAGAAGAGAACACTGAAGCTTTCTTT
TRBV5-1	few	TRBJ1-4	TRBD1	CASSTGTDNEKLFF	TGCGCCAGCAGCACCGGGACAGATAATGAAAAACTGTTTTTT
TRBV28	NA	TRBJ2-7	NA	CASSLMGSYEQYF	TGTGCCAGCAGTCTGATGGGCTCCTACGAGCAGTACTTC
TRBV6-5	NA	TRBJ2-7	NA	CASVPDYSYEQYF	TGTGCCAGCGTACCGGACTACTCCTACGAGCAGTACTTC
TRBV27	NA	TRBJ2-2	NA	CASTPFGGADTGELFF	TGTGCCAGCACCCCGTTTGGGGGGGCCGACACCGGGGAGCTGTTTTTT
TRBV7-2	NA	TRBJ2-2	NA	CASSLAGSPKLFF	TGTGCCAGCAGCTTAGCAGGGAGCCCGAAGCTGTTTTTT
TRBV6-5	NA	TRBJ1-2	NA	CASRPRASHGYTF	TGTGCCAGCAGACCCAGGGCGAGCCATGGCTACACCTTC
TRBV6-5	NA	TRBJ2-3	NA	CASRAGLMLTDTQYF	TGTGCCAGCAGAGCCGGACTGATGCTCACAGATACGCAGTATTTT